This T cell receptor beta chain derives from a study of TIL therapy for anti-PD-1-resistant metastatic lung cancer. Turning to the study itself: Half of patients were current or former smokers.

The germline V gene has CDR1 SGDLS and CDR2 YYNGEE. CDR3 length equals 13 residues. The germline V and J ends were trimmed by 4 bases and 7 bases, with 15 bases remaining between them. Sequencing used immunoSEQ v3. Each library reached some 2 million read pairs, or about 5-6 million at deep level. Libraries were prepared by immunoSEQ multiplex PCR; TCRdb keeps only in-frame clonotypes and omits some of them. The table records 95,000 or so clones, about 71% of them present only once. The time point: pre-treatment sample, taken before nivolumab and TIL therapy. The tumor samples were excised metastases, mostly pleural nodules or supraclavicular lymph nodes. Progressing patients received lymphodepletion, expanded TIL infusion and IL-2. Patients were adults with stage 4 NSCLC.

The receptor comes from a person aged 25 to 85 with non-small cell lung cancer. V usage is TRBV9 and J usage is TRBJ2-7; tentative D call: TRBD1 (6 bases). The sample here was tumor tissue, taken at baseline. The CDR3 DNA reads as TGTGCCAGCAGCCCCGGGACATCCGGAGAGCAGTACTTC. It codes for CASSPGTSGEQYF.